A selection of T cell receptor beta chains follows, all from one sample in a study of T-cell reconstitution after alpha-beta-depleted transplantation in children. TCRdb re-called the PCR reads with MiXCR, one entry per CDR3 protein. The table lists about 130,000 distinct CDR3 sequences, more than 9.5% of them singletons, with around 24% in the top ten. The sequences come from PBMCs, mostly from graft donor cells, collected 180 days after TCRalphabeta/CD19-depleted stem cell transplant. These receptors all stem from a girl less than two years old who had a stem cell transplant for combined immunodeficiency, so the T cells may come from the graft donor. CDR3s include the opening cysteine and the closing phenylalanine or tryptophan. Fields, in order: D gene, V gene, clone size, J gene, CDR3 DNA, CDR3 protein. D genes are given only for firm matches. The size of a clone is reported for some rows only, either as once, few or many, or as a class for expanded clones.

.	TRBV6-5	.	TRBJ1-1	TGTGCCAGCAGTTACGCTACAGATATCGAAGCTTTCTTT	CASSYATDIEAFF
.	TRBV7-2	.	TRBJ2-7	TGTGCCAGCAGCTTTGCCCCCGGTGTGGGCTGGGACGAGCAGTACTTC	CASSFAPGVGWDEQYF
.	TRBV20-1	few	TRBJ2-2	TGCAGTGCTAGAGAGGACCTTACACCGGCGGGGGAGCTGTTTTTT	CSAREDLTPAGELFF
.	TRBV7-2	few	TRBJ2-3	TGTGCCAGCAGCTTAGACGGGGATGGTACGCAGTATTTT	CASSLDGDGTQYF
TRBD1	TRBV19	few	TRBJ2-1	TGTGCCAGTAGTATATCGGGACAGGGTTACAATGAGCAGTTCTTC	CASSISGQGYNEQFF
.	TRBV7-9	few	TRBJ2-1	TGTGCCAGCAGCGATTTTTCGGTAGATGAGCAGTTCTTC	CASSDFSVDEQFF
.	TRBV6-1	few	TRBJ2-7	TGTGCCAGCAGTGAATATCGGGGGACTCCTGCGAGGGAGCAGTACTTC	CASSEYRGTPAREQYF
TRBD1	TRBV4-3	few	TRBJ1-4	TGCGCCAGCAGCGCGGACAGGGGGGGCGAAAAACTGTTTTTT	CASSADRGGEKLFF
TRBD2	TRBV7-2	few	TRBJ2-1	TGTGCCAGCAGCGAGACTCTAGCGGGAGGAAACAATGAGCAGTTCTTC	CASSETLAGGNNEQFF
.	TRBV7-2	few	TRBJ2-7	TGTGCCAGCAGCTGGGACTTCTCGAAGGAGCAGTACTTC	CASSWDFSKEQYF
TRBD1	TRBV7-8	few	TRBJ1-2	TGTGCCAGCAGCCCTGCGACAGGGGCCTTTTATGGCTACACCTTC	CASSPATGAFYGYTF
.	TRBV20-1	few	TRBJ2-2	TGCAGTGCTAGAGGTCCCTCGGGGACCGGGGAGCTGTTTTTT	CSARGPSGTGELFF
.	TRBV29-1	.	TRBJ2-3	TGCAGCGTTGAAATACTCGGCACAGATACGCAGTATTTT	CSVEILGTDTQYF